The present TCR beta chain was sequenced within a study of blood T cell repertoires in COVID-19. This clone was detected a few times. Data came from immunoSEQ multiplex PCR; TCRdb stores just in-frame clones and leaves some out. The sample lists about 230,000 clones; around 84% were seen once. Germline loops: CDR1 SNHLY, CDR2 FYNNEI. V gave up 5 bases and J gave up 5 bases, with 30 bases separating them. The CDR3 runs to 20 residues. The clonotype originates from a woman between 40 and 50 years old who had recovered from COVID-19. The gene calls are TRBV2 and TRBJ1-4; D not resolved. Sequenced input: peripheral blood. The CDR3 sequence is CASSRRDLPSATRMNEKLFF. In DNA, the CDR3 is TGTGCCAGCAGTCGTCGGGATTTACCCTCGGCCACGAGGATGAATGAAAAACTGTTTTTT.